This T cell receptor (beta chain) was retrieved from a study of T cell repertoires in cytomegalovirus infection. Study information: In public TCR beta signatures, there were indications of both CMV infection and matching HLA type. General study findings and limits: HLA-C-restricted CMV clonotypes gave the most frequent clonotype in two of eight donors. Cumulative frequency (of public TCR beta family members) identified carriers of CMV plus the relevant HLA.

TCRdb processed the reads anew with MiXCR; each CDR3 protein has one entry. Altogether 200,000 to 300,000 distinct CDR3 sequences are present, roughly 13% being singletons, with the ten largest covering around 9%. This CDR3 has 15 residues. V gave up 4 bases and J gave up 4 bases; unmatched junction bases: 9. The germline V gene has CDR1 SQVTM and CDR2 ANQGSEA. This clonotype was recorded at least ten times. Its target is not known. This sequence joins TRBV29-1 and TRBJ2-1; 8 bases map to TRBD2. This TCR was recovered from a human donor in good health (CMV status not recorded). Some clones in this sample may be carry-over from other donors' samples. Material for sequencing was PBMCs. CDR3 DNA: TGCAGCGTTGTTAGAACTAGCGGTCTTTACAATGAGCAGTTCTTC. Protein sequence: CSVVRTSGLYNEQFF.